These 27 T cell receptor beta chains came from one sample sequenced in a study of cytomegalovirus exposure and HLA in healthy donors. 60 Vbeta and 13 Jbeta primers were used in PCR. TCRdb's copy holds only in-frame clones and misses some; the assay was immunoSEQ multiplex PCR. The sample lists 110,000 to 150,000 clones, roughly 80% occurring once. What was sequenced was PBMCs. The receptors were gathered from a man in his forties or fifties in good health and CMV-seropositive.

The chain has TRBV7-9 and TRBJ1-1, with D possibly TRBD1 on 5 matching bases. Germline lookup yields CDR1 SEHNR and CDR2 FQNEAQ (reference sequence). The CDR3 runs 18 residues. The V and J ends lost 5 bases and 1 base respectively, with 23 bases between them. CDR3 bases: TGTGCCAGCAGCGAAGTAGTACAACCCGTCGGGGGGAACACTGAAGCTTTCTTT. Protein product: CASSEVVQPVGGNTEAFF. Together with reference TRBV7-9 and TRBJ1-1, the CDR3 gives the full variable domain: DTGVSQNPRHKITKRGQNVTFRCDPISEHNRLYWYRQTLGQGPEFLTYFQNEAQLEKSRLLSDRFSAERPKGSFSTLEIQRTEQGDSAMYLCASSEVVQPVGGNTEAFFGQGTRLTVV.

This clone came up a few times. This chain links TRBV2 with TRBJ1-1; D unclear. CDR3 size: 14 residues. Germline V gene data show CDR1 as SNHLY and CDR2 as FYNNEI. V was shortened by 7 bases and J by 5 bases, with 17 bases between the two germline ends. CDR3 region: CASTLREGGTEAFF. The CDR3 region has the DNA TGTGCCAGCACCCTACGTGAAGGAGGTACTGAAGCTTTCTTT.

J is TRBJ2-2 and V is TRBV2; TRBD2 matches 14 bases. In germline, CDR1 is SNHLY, CDR2 FYNNEI. The CDR3 is made up of 23 amino acids. V shed 0 bases, J shed 5 bases, and the junction held 20 bases outside the gene matches. The CDR3 bases are TGTGCCAGCAGTGAAGCTCCTCGGGGGGGGACTAGCGGGAGAGCGTTCGGGACCGGGGAGCTGTTTTTT. Translated, it gives CASSEAPRGGTSGRAFGTGELFF.

The gene calls are TRBV29-1 and TRBJ2-7; 7 bases fit TRBD2. Germline V gene sequence: CDR1 SQVTM, CDR2 ANQGSEA. This CDR3 spans 12 amino acids. The V segment lost 8 bases and the J segment 1 base; nucleotides outside the gene matches: 5. CDR3 sequence: CSFGGGSYEQYF. The CDR3, as DNA: TGCAGCTTTGGGGGGGGATCCTACGAGCAGTACTTC.

This chain uses TRBV5-1 with TRBJ2-7; 7 bases line up with TRBD2. The V and J ends lost 0 bases and 3 bases, in that order; junction bases with no gene match: 0. The CDR3 has 13 amino acids. The V gene's germline CDR1 is SGHRS and CDR2 YFSETQ. The CDR3, as DNA: TGCGCCAGCAGCTTGGGGGACTACTACGAGCAGTACTTC. It codes for CASSLGDYYEQYF.

The chain uses TRBV4-1 and TRBJ1-2, with D maybe TRBD1 (6 bases). Trimming left V 1 base short and J 0 bases short, with 18 bases between. Germline-derived CDR1 and CDR2 are MGHRA and YSYEKL. The CDR3 runs 18 residues. This CDR3 is CASSQVAAGANSNYGYTF. In DNA, the CDR3 is TGCGCCAGCAGCCAAGTTGCGGCGGGGGCGAACTCTAACTATGGCTACACCTTC.

The genes are TRBV6-5 and TRBJ1-2; no firm D call. Trimming cost V 6 bases and J 4 bases, with 12 bases left between them. Looked up from germline, CDR1 is MNHEY and CDR2 is SVGAGI. The CDR3 runs 13 residues. CDR3 protein: CASRNPGGYGYTF. The CDR3 DNA reads TGTGCCAGCAGGAACCCAGGTGGCTATGGCTACACCTTC.

This sequence joins TRBV5-1 and TRBJ2-1; 7 bases map to TRBD2. The CDR3 runs to 15 residues. Unmatched junction bases numbered 2, after V lost 0 bases and J lost 2 bases. The V gene's germline CDR1 is SGHRS and CDR2 YFSETQ. In DNA form, the CDR3 reads TGCGCCAGCAGCTTGGACCTAGCGGCCTACAATGAGCAGTTCTTC. Translation gives CASSLDLAAYNEQFF.

The rearrangement links TRBV5-1 to TRBJ2-7; the D gene is possibly TRBD2 (6 bases). Trimming left V 0 bases short and J 7 bases short, with 11 bases between. The germline V gene has CDR1 SGHRS and CDR2 YFSETQ. The CDR3 has 13 amino acids. CDR3 residues: CASSLEVGGEQYF. The CDR3 DNA is TGCGCCAGCAGCTTGGAAGTGGGAGGTGAGCAGTACTTC.

The rearrangement links TRBV29-1 to TRBJ2-7; D perhaps matches TRBD2 (5 bases). CDR3 length equals 12 residues. The germline V gene has CDR1 SQVTM and CDR2 ANQGSEA. V was pared by 5 bases and J by 1 base, with 9 bases between. Written as DNA, the CDR3 is TGCAGCGTTAAACGGGGTTCCTACGAGCAGTACTTC. This encodes CSVKRGSYEQYF.

V usage is TRBV5-6 and J usage is TRBJ1-5; 11 bases align to TRBD1. Germline values: CDR1 SGHDT, CDR2 YYEEEE. Trimming cost V 4 bases and J 7 bases; bases outside gene matches: 13. This CDR3 is 17 amino acids long. In DNA, the CDR3 is TGTGCCAGCAGCGTGGACAGGGGGCGGTTGGGAGCCCAGCCCCAGCATTTT. The encoded protein is CASSVDRGRLGAQPQHF.

This clone was counted only a few times. This sequence joins TRBV11-1 and TRBJ1-1, with D possibly TRBD1 on 5 matching bases. V lost 4 bases and J 3 bases, leaving 9 bases between the germline ends. CDR3 length: 13 amino acids. Germline CDR1 is SGHAT and CDR2 is FQDESV (reference sequence). CDR3 sequence reads: CASSSTGDTEAFF. The DNA of the CDR3 is TGTGCCAGCAGCTCCACAGGTGACACTGAAGCTTTCTTT.

For the CDR3, the DNA is TGTGCCAGCAGCTCCCAGGCAGGGGGCTATGGCTACACCTTC. This translates into CASSSQAGGYGYTF. The J gene is TRBJ1-2, the V gene TRBV7-2, with 7 bases fitting TRBD1. There are 14 residues in the CDR3. V gave up 4 bases and J gave up 4 bases; unmatched junction bases: 6. Germline V CDR1 and CDR2: SGHTA, FQGNSA.

This chain connects TRBV15 to TRBJ2-7; D gene uncertain. Germline CDR1 reads LNHNV; CDR2 reads YYDKDF (reference sequence). CDR3 length equals 14 residues. Deletions cut 0 bases from V and 4 bases from J, with 10 bases between. The DNA for the CDR3 is TGTGCCACCAGCAGAGATGTGGCCTTATACGAGCAGTACTTC. The encoded protein is CATSRDVALYEQYF.

This clone was seen only once. The gene calls are TRBV5-6 and TRBJ1-2, with a tentative D call TRBD1 (6 bases). The germline V gene encodes CDR1 SGHDT and CDR2 YYEEEE. The CDR3 loop spans 16 amino acids. V was cut by 0 bases and J by 3 bases, with 15 bases left in between. The CDR3 DNA sequence: TGTGCCAGCAGCTTGGCCGATACAGGGTGGGACTATGGCTACACCTTC. Its translation is CASSLADTGWDYGYTF. Looking up the rest from reference TRBV5-6 and TRBJ1-2 gives the full variable domain: DAGVTQSPTHLIKTRGQQVTLRCSPKSGHDTVSWYQQALGQGPQFIFQYYEEEERQRGNFPDRFSGHQFPNYSSELNVNALLLGDSALYLCASSLADTGWDYGYTFGSGTRLTVV.

The chain combines TRBV19 with TRBJ2-1, with D uncertain. Between the trimmed V and J ends, which lost 5 bases and 10 bases, there was a span of 12 bases. The CDR3 is made up of 12 amino acids. CDR1 LNHDA and CDR2 SQIVND come from the germline V gene (reference sequence). The CDR3 nucleotides read TGTGCCAGTAGTCAAACTTGGCGGGAGCAGTTCTTC. It is translated as CASSQTWREQFF.

V is TRBV4-3 and J is TRBJ1-2; 7 bases fit TRBD1. Trimming removed 4 bases from V and 4 bases from J; junction bases left unmatched: 3. The CDR3 has 13 amino acids. Germline values: CDR1 LGHNA, CDR2 YSLEER. In DNA form, the CDR3 reads TGCGCCAGCAGCCTGACAGGGCCCTATGGCTACACCTTC. It translates to CASSLTGPYGYTF.

V usage is TRBV6-4 and J usage is TRBJ1-1, with D unresolved. Germline V lookup: CDR1 MRHNA, CDR2 SNTAGT. The V end was cut by 2 bases, the J end by 6 bases, with 10 bases between. The CDR3 length is 13 residues. The CDR3 is CASSDEGVAEAFF. The CDR3 coding sequence is TGTGCCAGCAGTGACGAGGGTGTGGCTGAAGCTTTCTTT.

The V call is TRBV5-1, the J call TRBJ2-7; tentative D call: TRBD2 (6 bases). Per germline, CDR1 SGHRS and CDR2 YFSETQ. CDR3 length: 15 amino acids. The V end lost 4 bases, the J end lost 4 bases, and 18 bases lay between the germline ends. The DNA for the CDR3 is TGCGCCAGCAGCATAGCCGGGGGTGGACTATACGAGCAGTACTTC. Amino acid sequence: CASSIAGGGLYEQYF. Full variable domain (rest looked up from reference TRBV5-1 and TRBJ2-7): KAGVTQTPRYLIKTRGQQVTLSCSPISGHRSVSWYQQTPGQGLQFLFEYFSETQRNKGNFPGRFSGRQFSNSRSEMNVSTLELGDSALYLCASSIAGGGLYEQYFGPGTRLTVT.

The chain combines TRBV4-3 with TRBJ1-3; a possible D gene is TRBD1 (5 bases). V lost 0 bases and J lost 0, with 15 bases in between. The CDR3 is made up of 18 amino acids. The germline gives CDR1 LGHNA, CDR2 YSLEER. Written as DNA, the CDR3 is TGCGCCAGCAGCCAAGAGGGCGGGGCGCGAAGCTCTGGAAACACCATATATTTT. Its translation: CASSQEGGARSSGNTIYF.

The genes are TRBV29-1 and TRBJ2-7; D gene ambiguous. Per the germline V gene, CDR1 is SQVTM and CDR2 is ANQGSEA. This CDR3 has 16 residues. V shed 5 bases and J shed 1 base, with 21 bases lying between them. DNA for the CDR3: TGCAGCGTTCACCCTCGCCCGCACAGTAAGTCCTACGAGCAGTACTTC. Protein: CSVHPRPHSKSYEQYF.

CDR3 in amino acids: CASSQTGNIYEQYF. For the CDR3, the DNA is TGTGCCAGCAGTCAAACAGGGAACATCTACGAGCAGTACTTC. The gene calls are TRBV6-5 and TRBJ2-7, with D possibly being TRBD1 (6 bases). V was shortened by 5 bases and J by 3 bases, with 14 bases between the two germline ends. From germline, CDR1 is MNHEY and CDR2 SVGAGI. CDR3 length equals 14 residues.

The chain combines TRBV5-1 with TRBJ1-1; unclear D gene. V gave up 4 bases and J gave up 0 bases, with 7 bases separating them. Germline V gives CDR1 SGHRS, CDR2 YFSETQ. There are 13 residues in the CDR3. The CDR3 coding sequence is TGCGCCAGCAGCGTGTCAATGAACACTGAAGCTTTCTTT. Its protein is CASSVSMNTEAFF.

The chain employs TRBV19 and TRBJ2-2; no clear D gene. V shed 7 bases and J shed 5 bases, with 5 bases lying between them. This CDR3 is 11 amino acids long. Germline lookup yields CDR1 LNHDA and CDR2 SQIVND (reference sequence). This CDR3 reads CASTHTGELFF. CDR3 DNA: TGTGCCAGTACCCATACCGGGGAGCTGTTTTTT.

The CDR3 DNA sequence: TGTGCCAGCAGTGCTTTCGCAGGGGAGGGAGAGACCCAGTACTTC. Its protein product is CASSAFAGEGETQYF. The chain recombines TRBV25-1 with TRBJ2-5; D is possibly TRBD2 (7 bases). This CDR3 is 15 amino acids long. V was clipped by 4 bases and J by 4 bases, with 16 bases between them. Germline CDR1 MGHDK, CDR2 SYGVNS. The complete variable domain, with remaining parts taken from reference TRBV25-1 and TRBJ2-5, reads EADIYQTPRYLVIGTGKKITLECSQTMGHDKMYWYQQDPGMELHLIHYSYGVNSTEKGDLSSESTVSRIRTEHFPLTLESARPSHTSQYLCASSAFAGEGETQYFGPGTRLLVL.

This chain uses TRBV4-1 with TRBJ2-7, with 10 bases fitting TRBD1. Germline loops: CDR1 MGHRA, CDR2 YSYEKL. Losses at the gene ends were 3 bases for V and 3 bases for J; bases not matched to a gene: 2. The CDR3 contains 14 residues. CDR3 loop: CASSQDRGDYEQYF. CDR3 nucleotide sequence: TGCGCCAGCAGCCAGGACAGGGGGGACTACGAGCAGTACTTC.

This clone was recorded a few times. This chain joins TRBV4-3 and TRBJ2-5, with 9 bases aligning to TRBD2. The V gene end was trimmed by 0 bases and the J gene end by 1 base; junction bases not matched to a gene: 0. The CDR3 sequence is 15 residues long. From germline, CDR1 is LGHNA and CDR2 YSLEER. The CDR3 sequence is CASSQERGGQETQYF. The DNA for the CDR3 is TGCGCCAGCAGCCAAGAGCGGGGGGGCCAAGAGACCCAGTACTTC.